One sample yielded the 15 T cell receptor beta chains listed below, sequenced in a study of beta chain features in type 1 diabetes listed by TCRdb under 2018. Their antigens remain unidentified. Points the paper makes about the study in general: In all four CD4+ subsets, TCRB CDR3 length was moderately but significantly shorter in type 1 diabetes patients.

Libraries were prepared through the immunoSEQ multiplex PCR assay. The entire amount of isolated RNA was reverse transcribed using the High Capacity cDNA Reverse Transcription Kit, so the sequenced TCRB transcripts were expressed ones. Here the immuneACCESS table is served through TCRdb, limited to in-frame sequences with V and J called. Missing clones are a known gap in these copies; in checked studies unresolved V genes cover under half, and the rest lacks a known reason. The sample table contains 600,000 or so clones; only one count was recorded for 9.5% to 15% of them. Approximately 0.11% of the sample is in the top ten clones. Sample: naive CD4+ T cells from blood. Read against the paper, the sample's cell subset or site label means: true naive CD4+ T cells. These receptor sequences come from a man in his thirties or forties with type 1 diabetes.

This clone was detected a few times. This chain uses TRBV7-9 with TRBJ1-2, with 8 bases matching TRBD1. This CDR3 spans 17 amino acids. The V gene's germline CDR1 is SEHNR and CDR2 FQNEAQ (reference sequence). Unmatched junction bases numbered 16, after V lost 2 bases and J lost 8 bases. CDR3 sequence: CASSLPEAGQGGKGYTF. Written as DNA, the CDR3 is TGTGCCAGCAGCTTACCCGAAGCTGGACAGGGCGGGAAAGGCTACACCTTC.

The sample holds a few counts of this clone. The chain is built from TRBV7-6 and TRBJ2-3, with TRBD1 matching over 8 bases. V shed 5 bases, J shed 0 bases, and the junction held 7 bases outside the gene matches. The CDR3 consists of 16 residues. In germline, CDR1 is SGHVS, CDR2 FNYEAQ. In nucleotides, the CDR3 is TGTGCCAGCAGCCCCGGGACAGGATTGAGCACAGATACGCAGTATTTT. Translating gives CASSPGTGLSTDTQYF.

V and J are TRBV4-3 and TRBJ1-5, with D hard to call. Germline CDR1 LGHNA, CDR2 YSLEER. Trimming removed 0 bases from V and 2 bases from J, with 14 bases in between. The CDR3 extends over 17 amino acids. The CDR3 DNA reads TGCGCCAGCAGCCAAGAGGCGGGCCCGAAGGGCAATCAGCCCCAGCATTTT. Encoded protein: CASSQEAGPKGNQPQHF.

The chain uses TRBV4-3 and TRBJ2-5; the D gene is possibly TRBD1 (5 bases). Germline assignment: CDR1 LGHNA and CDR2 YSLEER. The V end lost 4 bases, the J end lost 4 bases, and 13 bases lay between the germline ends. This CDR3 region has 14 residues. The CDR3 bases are TGCGCCAGCAGCCGGGAAGGACAAGGAGAGACCCAGTACTTC. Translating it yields CASSREGQGETQYF.

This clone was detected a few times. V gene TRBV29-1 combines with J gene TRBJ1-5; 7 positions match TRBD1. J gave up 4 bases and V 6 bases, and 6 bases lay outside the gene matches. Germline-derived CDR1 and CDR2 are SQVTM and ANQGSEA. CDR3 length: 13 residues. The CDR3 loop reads CSVLDRVNQPQHF. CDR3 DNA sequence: TGCAGCGTCCTCGACAGGGTAAATCAGCCCCAGCATTTT. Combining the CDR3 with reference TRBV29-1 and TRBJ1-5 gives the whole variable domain SAVISQKPSRDICQRGTSLTIQCQVDSQVTMMFWYRQQPGQSLTLIATANQGSEATYESGFVIDKFPISRPNLTFSTLTVSNMSPEDSSIYLCSVLDRVNQPQHFGDGTRLSIL.

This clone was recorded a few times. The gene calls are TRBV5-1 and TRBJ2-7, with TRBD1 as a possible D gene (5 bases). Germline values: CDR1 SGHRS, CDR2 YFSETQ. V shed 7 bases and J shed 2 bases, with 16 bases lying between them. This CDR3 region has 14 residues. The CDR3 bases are TGCGCCAGCGGCGTACAGGTTTCTACCTACGAGCAGTACTTC. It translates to CASGVQVSTYEQYF.

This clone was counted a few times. In nucleotides, the CDR3 is TGTGCCAGCAGCGGACAGGGAAACTATGGCTACACCTTC. It specifies CASSGQGNYGYTF. The chain links TRBV9 to TRBJ1-2; 7 positions match TRBD1. The CDR3 is 13 residues long. Germline V gene lookup returns CDR1 SGDLS and CDR2 YYNGEE. The J segment lost 2 bases and the V segment lost 3 bases, leaving 1 base of the junction unmatched.

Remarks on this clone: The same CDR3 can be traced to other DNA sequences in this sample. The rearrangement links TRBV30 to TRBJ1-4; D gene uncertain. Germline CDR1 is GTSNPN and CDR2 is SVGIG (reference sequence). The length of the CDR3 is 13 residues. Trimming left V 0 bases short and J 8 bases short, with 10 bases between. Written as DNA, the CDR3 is TGTGCCTGGAGTGTACTAGAGGGAGAAAAACTGTTTTTT. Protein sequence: CAWSVLEGEKLFF.

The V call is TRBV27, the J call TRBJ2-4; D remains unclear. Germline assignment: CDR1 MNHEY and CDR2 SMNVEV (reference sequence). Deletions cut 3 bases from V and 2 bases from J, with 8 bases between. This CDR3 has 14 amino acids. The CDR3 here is CASSFGSSKNIQYF. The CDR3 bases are TGTGCCAGCAGTTTTGGAAGTTCCAAAAACATTCAGTACTTC.

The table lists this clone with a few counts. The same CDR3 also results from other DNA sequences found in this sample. CDR3 residues: CASSSGETQYF. Written as DNA, the CDR3 is TGTGCCAGCAGCAGTGGAGAGACCCAGTACTTC. The V gene is TRBV7-2, the J gene TRBJ2-5; no firm D call. V dropped 5 bases and J dropped 4 bases, with 5 bases sitting between them. The CDR3 covers 11 residues. Per germline, CDR1 SGHTA and CDR2 FQGNSA.

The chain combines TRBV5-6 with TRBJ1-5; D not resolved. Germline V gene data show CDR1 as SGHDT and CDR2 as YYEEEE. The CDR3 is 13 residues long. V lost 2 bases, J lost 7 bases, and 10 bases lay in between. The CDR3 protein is CASSFSYSQPQHF. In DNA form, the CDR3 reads TGTGCCAGCAGCTTTTCTTACAGCCAGCCCCAGCATTTT.

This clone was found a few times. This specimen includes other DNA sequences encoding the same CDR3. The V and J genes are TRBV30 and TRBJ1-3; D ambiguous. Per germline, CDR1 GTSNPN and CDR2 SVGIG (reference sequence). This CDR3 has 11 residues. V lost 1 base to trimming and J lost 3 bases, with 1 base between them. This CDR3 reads CAWSGGNTIYF. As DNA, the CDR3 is TGTGCCTGGAGTGGTGGAAACACCATATATTTT.

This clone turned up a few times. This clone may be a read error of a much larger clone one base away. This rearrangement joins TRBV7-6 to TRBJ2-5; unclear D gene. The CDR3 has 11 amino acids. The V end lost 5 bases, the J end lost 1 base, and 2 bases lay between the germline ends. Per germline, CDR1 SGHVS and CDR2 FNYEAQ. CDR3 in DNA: TGTGCCAGCAGCATCCAAGAGACCCAGTACTTC. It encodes CASSIQETQYF.

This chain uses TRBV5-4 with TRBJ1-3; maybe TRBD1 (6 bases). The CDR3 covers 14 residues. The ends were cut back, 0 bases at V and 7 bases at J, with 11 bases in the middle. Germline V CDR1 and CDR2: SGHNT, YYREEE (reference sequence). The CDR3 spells CASSLGRGSNTIYF. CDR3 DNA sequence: TGTGCCAGCAGCTTGGGCAGGGGATCGAACACCATATATTTT.

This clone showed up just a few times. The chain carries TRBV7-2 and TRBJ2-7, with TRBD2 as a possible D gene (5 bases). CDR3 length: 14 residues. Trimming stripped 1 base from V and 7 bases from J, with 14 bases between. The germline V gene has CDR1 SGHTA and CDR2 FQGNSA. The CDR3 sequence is CASSLDGRREEQYF. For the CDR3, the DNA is TGTGCCAGCAGCTTAGATGGGAGAAGAGAAGAGCAGTACTTC.